One and the same sample provided the 9 T cell receptor beta chains below, sequenced in a study of T cell responses to AZD1222 COVID-19 vaccine. Clones were read by immunoSEQ multiplex PCR, and TCRdb kept only the in-frame ones, dropping some. The sample has 90,000 to 130,000 clones; 85% to 90% are singletons. Sample: peripheral blood, taken 28 days after the second AZD1222 dose. Receptors were obtained from an adult who received the AZD1222 COVID-19 vaccine.

The rearrangement links TRBV5-6 to TRBJ1-5, with D unresolved. The CDR3 consists of 15 residues. V lost 0 bases, J lost 2 bases, and 9 bases lay in between. Germline CDR1 reads SGHDT; CDR2 reads YYEEEE. The CDR3 spells CASSLEGAGNQPQHF. In nucleotides, the CDR3 is TGTGCCAGCAGCTTGGAGGGAGCGGGCAATCAGCCCCAGCATTTT.

V gene TRBV2 combines with J gene TRBJ1-1; D is perhaps TRBD1 (6 bases). This CDR3 has 14 residues. Germline V gene sequence: CDR1 SNHLY, CDR2 FYNNEI. V was cut by 5 bases and J by 6 bases, with 16 bases left in between. The CDR3 region has the DNA TGTGCCAGCAGTCTTTACAGGGTTCGGGCTGAAGCTTTCTTT. This encodes CASSLYRVRAEAFF.

V usage is TRBV10-2 and J usage is TRBJ2-2, with 9 bases fitting TRBD1. The CDR3 loop spans 16 amino acids. V lost 6 bases and J lost 3; bases outside the gene matches: 8. Per germline, CDR1 WSHSY and CDR2 SAAADI. The CDR3 sequence is CASSHTGGEDTGELFF. The CDR3 DNA reads as TGCGCCAGCAGCCACACAGGGGGCGAGGACACCGGGGAGCTGTTTTTT.

V gene TRBV11-2 combines with J gene TRBJ2-7; 7 bases match TRBD2. The junction had 17 bases not matched to a gene; V was cut back by 8 bases and J by 10 bases. The germline V gene encodes CDR1 SGHAT and CDR2 FQNNGV. The CDR3 sequence is 14 residues long. The CDR3 spells CASGPRGGSLEQYF. CDR3 coding DNA: TGTGCCAGCGGGCCCCGGGGAGGGAGTTTGGAACAGTACTTC.

This clone was detected only once. CDR3 in amino acids: CASSLGVTGDLSYGYTF. The CDR3 bases are TGTGCCAGCAGTTTGGGGGTTACAGGGGATTTGAGCTATGGCTACACCTTC. This rearrangement joins TRBV27 to TRBJ1-2; TRBD1 agrees at 7 bases. The V segment lost 3 bases and the J segment 4 bases; nucleotides outside the gene matches: 14. The CDR3 totals 17 residues. Looked up from germline, CDR1 is MNHEY and CDR2 is SMNVEV (reference sequence).

V gene TRBV5-1 combines with J gene TRBJ2-3; TRBD2 matches 10 bases. CDR1 is SGHRS and CDR2 is YFSETQ in the germline V gene. The CDR3 sequence is 15 residues long. V lost 3 bases and J lost 3; bases outside the gene matches: 4. CDR3 nucleotides: TGCGCCAGCAGCTCCTCTAGCGGGGGAACAGATACGCAGTATTTT. As protein: CASSSSSGGTDTQYF.

A single count supports this clone. This sequence joins TRBV19 and TRBJ1-5; D is undetermined. The CDR3 extends over 14 amino acids. Looked up from germline, CDR1 is LNHDA and CDR2 is SQIVND (reference sequence). The V and J ends lost 3 bases and 2 bases respectively, with 8 bases between them. CDR3 DNA: TGTGCCAGTAGTATCCCCGGGGGCAATCAGCCCCAGCATTTT. The encoded protein is CASSIPGGNQPQHF.

This chain connects TRBV5-1 to TRBJ2-5, with D possibly matching TRBD2 (5 bases). Germline loops: CDR1 SGHRS, CDR2 YFSETQ. Trimming shortened V by 2 bases and J by 5 bases, and 13 bases separated the two germline ends. This CDR3 is built from 14 residues. The CDR3: CASSLEEVGETQYF. In nucleotides, the CDR3 is TGCGCCAGCAGCTTAGAGGAGGTCGGGGAGACCCAGTACTTC.

This chain links TRBV27 with TRBJ1-4, with D perhaps TRBD1 (6 bases). Germline loops: CDR1 MNHEY, CDR2 SMNVEV (reference sequence). Trimming left V 5 bases short and J 8 bases short, with 12 bases between. This CDR3 comprises 13 residues. The CDR3, as DNA: TGTGCCAGCAGTCACCCAGGGGCCGAAAAACTGTTTTTT. Protein: CASSHPGAEKLFF. Full variable domain (remainder filled in from reference TRBV27 and TRBJ1-4): EAQVTQNPRYLITVTGKKLTVTCSQNMNHEYMSWYRQDPGLGLRQIYYSMNVEVTDKGDVPEGYKVSRKEKRNFPLILESPSPNQTSLYFCASSHPGAEKLFFGSGTQLSVL.